This TCR beta chain was recorded in a study of technical replicates of blood from several donors (dated by TCRdb to 2016 to 2017). V and J lose 4 bases and 2 bases, and a span of 6 bases separates them. Spanning cysteine to phenylalanine, the CDR3 consists of 13 amino acids. Just the 39-base CDR3 DNA is kept, in frame starting at base 1. The germline V gene gives CDR1 as SGHRS and CDR2 as YFSETQ. This clone was observed once. The antigen this receptor binds is unknown. Base quality data are lacking; no much larger clone is found one base away. Libraries came from the immunoSEQ multiplex PCR assay. The immuneACCESS repertoire file appears here via TCRdb, limited to in-frame rearrangements. These files lack a portion of the clones; in checked studies, under half of the deficit traces to unresolved V genes, and the cause of the others is not known. The sample contains over 50,000 clones, about 89% of them found a single time. The ten largest clones capture around 5.2% of the sample.

The sequenced sample was PBMCs. The V gene is TRBV5-1 and the J gene is TRBJ2-2, with no reliable assignment of the D segment. The clonotype originates from a human donor in good health. Some clones in this sample may be carry-over from other donors' samples. The CDR3: CASSHGNTGELFF. In nucleotides, the sequence is TGCGCCAGCAGCCACGGTAACACCGGGGAGCTGTTTTTT.